These 19 T cell receptor beta chains came from one sample sequenced in a study of T cells in Graves' hyperthyroidism and ophthalmopathy (dated by TCRdb to the late 2010s). Receptor libraries were prepared by multiplex PCR. Sequencing was performed on an Illumina HiSeq 2000. The TCR beta CDR3 regions were amplified from the RNA transcripts. A first-round RT-PCR of the TCR CDR3 used the HTBI primer set with the Qiagen OneStep RT-PCR kit. TCRdb reran the public reads through fastp at Q25 and MiXCR, keeping productive beta chains. For every CDR3 protein sequence, its rows merge into one entry that carries the most common genes and DNA. The sample contains about 110,000 distinct CDR3 sequences, about a sixth of them found a single time. The ten top clones hold about 45% of the sample. Sequenced material: blood. Receptors originate from a woman aged 45 to 65 with Graves' hyperthyroidism.

This clonotype was seen at least ten times. The V call is TRBV5-1, the J call TRBJ1-2; 7 positions match TRBD1. With V trimmed by 4 bases and J by 1 base, 7 bases remained unmatched. Germline CDR1 reads SGHRS; CDR2 reads YFSETQ. The CDR3 is 15 residues long. Written as DNA, the CDR3 is TGCGCCAGCAGCCCCGGGACAGCCGATAACTATGGCTACACCTTC. This translates into CASSPGTADNYGYTF.

This clonotype was recorded many times. The rearrangement links TRBV3-1 to TRBJ1-6, with D perhaps matching TRBD1 (5 bases). Per the germline V gene, CDR1 is LGHDT and CDR2 is YNNKEL (reference sequence). The ends were cut back, 4 bases at V and 5 bases at J, with 9 bases in the middle. CDR3 size: 14 residues. CDR3 sequence: CASSPQAHNSPLHF. CDR3 DNA sequence: TGTGCCAGCAGCCCACAGGCCCATAATTCACCCCTCCACTTT.

This clonotype was seen many times. This rearrangement joins TRBV6-2 or TRBV6-3 to TRBJ2-7; TRBD2 might be the D (5 bases). V was shortened by 6 bases and J by 2 bases, with 17 bases between the two germline ends. The CDR3 loop spans 15 amino acids. CDR1 is MNHEY, CDR2 SVGEGT, per germline. As DNA, the CDR3 is TGTGCCAGCAGAGGGTATGCAGCGGCTACCTACGAGCAGTACGTC. Translating gives CASRGYAAATYEQYV.

This clonotype appeared many times. The rearrangement uses TRBV5-1 and TRBJ1-1; 7 positions agree with TRBD1. This CDR3 is built from 14 residues. The germline V gene encodes CDR1 SGHRS and CDR2 YFSETQ. V lost 3 bases and J lost 6; bases outside the gene matches: 8. In DNA, the CDR3 is TGCGCCAGCAGCTCTACAGGGGACCGGGCTGAAGCTTTCTTT. Residues: CASSSTGDRAEAFF.

This clonotype was observed many times. The chain uses TRBV7-8 and TRBJ2-7, with D perhaps matching TRBD1 or TRBD2 (5 bases each). Germline V gives CDR1 SGHVS, CDR2 FQNEAQ. V was cut by 1 base and J by 2 bases, with 12 bases left in between. CDR3 length: 15 amino acids. The CDR3 bases are TGTGCCAGCAGCTTAGATCGGGGCTCCCCCTACGAGCAGTACTTC. It codes for CASSLDRGSPYEQYF.

At least ten counts were recorded for this clonotype. The CDR3 nucleotides read TGTGCCACCAGTGATCCGGGAGTGCGGTGGAATGAGCAGTTCTTC. Translated: CATSDPGVRWNEQFF. V usage is TRBV24-1 and J usage is TRBJ2-1, with TRBD2 as a possible D gene (6 bases). The ends were cut back, 3 bases at V and 7 bases at J, with 15 bases in the middle. CDR1 and CDR2 from the germline V gene are KGHDR and SFDVKD. This CDR3 region has 15 residues.

This clonotype was detected a few times. The chain joins TRBV24-1 to TRBJ2-3; the match to TRBD1 covers 7 bases. The germline V gene encodes CDR1 KGHDR and CDR2 SFDVKD. The trim removed 8 bases at V and 1 base at J, leaving 2 bases unmatched. The CDR3 consists of 13 residues. The CDR3 protein is CATKGAGTDTQYF. The DNA for the CDR3 is TGTGCCACCAAGGGGGCTGGCACAGATACGCAGTATTTT.

At least ten counts were recorded for this clonotype. The chain has TRBV5-5 and TRBJ2-3; D is perhaps TRBD2 (6 bases). CDR3 length: 15 residues. Deletions cut 6 bases from V and 7 bases from J, with 21 bases between. Germline CDR1 and CDR2: SGHKS and YYEKEE (reference sequence). The chain's CDR3 is CASNLGSRDLHTQYF. The CDR3 region has the DNA TGTGCCAGCAATCTTGGTTCGCGGGACCTTCATACGCAGTATTTT.

This clonotype was seen at least ten times. V and J are TRBV5-8 and TRBJ2-1; 10 positions match TRBD2. Germline V gives CDR1 SGHTS, CDR2 YDEGEE. CDR3 size: 15 residues. With V trimmed by 4 bases and J by 5 bases, 6 bases remained unmatched. CDR3 sequence: CASSPGLALDNEQFF. The CDR3 coding sequence is TGTGCCAGCAGCCCGGGACTAGCGCTTGACAATGAGCAGTTCTTC.

This clonotype has only a few counts. The gene calls are TRBV3-1 and TRBJ2-2, with D unresolved. This CDR3 is built from 16 residues. V lost 4 bases and J lost 0, with 12 bases in between. Germline V gene sequence: CDR1 LGHDT, CDR2 YNNKEL (reference sequence). CDR3: CASSRKQPANTGELFF. Written as DNA, the CDR3 is TGTGCCAGCAGCCGCAAACAGCCCGCGAACACCGGGGAGCTGTTTTTT. The full variable domain, completed using reference TRBV3-1 and TRBJ2-2, is DTAVSQTPKYLVTQMGNDKSIKCEQNLGHDTMYWYKQDSKKFLKIMFSYNNKELIINETVPNRFSPKSPDKAHLNLHINSLELGDSAVYFCASSRKQPANTGELFFGEGSRLTVL.

The genes are TRBV15 and TRBJ2-3; D may match TRBD1 or TRBD2 (5 bases each). The CDR3 is 13 residues long. V gave up 5 bases and J gave up 2 bases, with 8 bases separating them. Germline V gives CDR1 LNHNV, CDR2 YYDKDF (reference sequence). The CDR3 DNA reads TGTGCCACCAGCCTGGGGACCACAGATACGCAGTATTTT. Its protein product is CATSLGTTDTQYF.

This clonotype was seen a single time. The gene calls are TRBV18 and TRBJ1-2, with a possible D match to TRBD1 (5 bases). V was pared by 0 bases and J by 2 bases, with 7 bases between. Germline values: CDR1 KGHSH, CDR2 LQKENI. The CDR3 contains 14 residues. In DNA form, the CDR3 reads TGTGCCAGCTCACCACCTGCAGGGAACTATGGCTACACCTTC. Its translation is CASSPPAGNYGYTF.

There are many counts of this clonotype. The chain links TRBV4-1 to TRBJ1-1, with 8 bases matching TRBD1. J was trimmed by 0 bases and V by 3 bases; bases with no gene match: 3. Germline CDR1 is MGHRA and CDR2 is YSYEKL. The CDR3 is 15 amino acids. The CDR3 coding sequence is TGCGCCAGCAGCCATTGGACAGGGATGAACACTGAAGCTTTCTTT. Its translation: CASSHWTGMNTEAFF.

This clonotype has at least ten counts. The CDR3 loop reads CASSQGAGSDNEQFF. The CDR3 bases are TGTGCCAGCAGCCAGGGGGCAGGGTCCGACAATGAGCAGTTCTTC. The rearrangement uses TRBV7-6 and TRBJ2-1, with 8 bases that match TRBD1. Looked up from germline, CDR1 is SGHVS and CDR2 is FNYEAQ. The CDR3 sequence is 15 residues long. V trimming: 5 bases; J trimming: 5 bases; junction bases outside the gene matches: 8.

This clonotype was detected ten times or more. The chain is built from TRBV2 and TRBJ2-7; D gene unclear. Germline CDR1 reads SNHLY; CDR2 reads FYNNEI. V was shortened by 4 bases and J by 3 bases, with 7 bases between the two germline ends. The length of the CDR3 is 12 residues. The CDR3 coding sequence is TGTGCCAGCAGTGTTGCCCTCTACGAGCAGTACGTC. This codes for CASSVALYEQYV.

In this sample, this clonotype turned up many times. This chain uses TRBV2 with TRBJ1-5; maybe TRBD1 (5 bases). Trimming stripped 6 bases from V and 0 bases from J, with 9 bases between. There are 14 residues in the CDR3. Germline V lookup: CDR1 SNHLY, CDR2 FYNNEI. For the CDR3, the DNA is TGTGCCAGCAGGGGGACTTATAGCAATCAGCCCCAGCATTTT. Its translation is CASRGTYSNQPQHF.

In its sample, this clonotype was seen many times. This rearrangement joins TRBV4-1 to TRBJ1-5; tentatively, D is TRBD1 (6 bases). V was trimmed by 1 base and J by 7 bases, leaving 14 bases between them. Germline V gives CDR1 MGHRA, CDR2 YSYEKL. The CDR3 totals 15 residues. The CDR3 here is CASSQGPPGAQPQHF. CDR3 nucleotides: TGCGCCAGCAGCCAAGGGCCTCCGGGGGCCCAGCCCCAGCATTTT.

Only one count was recorded for this clonotype. The chain links TRBV12-3 or TRBV12-4 to TRBJ2-3, with D perhaps given as TRBD1 or TRBD2 (6 bases each). V was shortened by 5 bases and J by 3 bases, with 21 bases between the two germline ends. This CDR3 has 17 amino acids. The DNA of the CDR3 is TGTGCCAGCAGTCCCCGGACGCGACGGGGGCGAACAGATACGCAGTATTTT. Its protein product is CASSPRTRRGRTDTQYF.

Ten or more counts support this clonotype. The J gene is TRBJ2-1, the V gene TRBV2; 8 bases map to TRBD2. With 6 bases clipped from V and 6 bases from J, the junction kept 4 bases outside the gene matches. Germline V CDR1 and CDR2: SNHLY, FYNNEI. The length of the CDR3 is 13 residues. The CDR3, as DNA: TGTGCCAGCAGCCCCGGGGGGGGCAATGAGCAGTTCTTC. Protein product: CASSPGGGNEQFF.